This is a list of T cell receptor beta chains from one sample in a study of OX40 agonist ivuxolimab in advanced cancers. The data were produced by immunoSEQ multiplex PCR, yet TCRdb's version contains in-frame clones alone and is incomplete. The data contain about 44,000 clones, around 90% of them singletons. The input for sequencing was CD4+ or CD8+ T cells sorted from blood, taken in a trial of the OX40 agonist ivuxolimab. The origin of the receptors is an adult with an advanced solid tumor such as melanoma, head and neck, liver or kidney cancer. Both conserved end residues are part of each CDR3. Each record gives: V gene, D gene, J gene, CDR3 length, clone size, CDR3 DNA, CDR3 protein. A D gene is named only where the DNA matches it firmly. Size values are once, few and many counts, or a class for expanded clones, and some rows have none.

TRBV7-6	.	TRBJ1-1	13	.	TGTGCCAGCAGCCCGGGGATGAACACTGAAGCTTTCTTT	CASSPGMNTEAFF
TRBV6-6	TRBD1	TRBJ1-1	12	.	TGTGCCAGTCAGACAGGGGGCACTGAAGCTTTCTTT	CASQTGGTEAFF
TRBV11-2	.	TRBJ2-7	11	once	TGTGCCAGCAGCTTTGGCGACGAGCAGTACTTC	CASSFGDEQYF
TRBV14	TRBD1	TRBJ2-2	16	.	TGTGCCAGCAGCCAAGTGGGGACAGGGAACACCGGGGAGCTGTTTTTT	CASSQVGTGNTGELFF
TRBV6-5	TRBD1	TRBJ2-7	13	.	TGTGCCAGCGGGACAGGGGCAGGGTTCGAGCAGTACTTC	CASGTGAGFEQYF
TRBV7-2	TRBD2	TRBJ2-7	14	.	TGTGCCAGCAGCTTTGCTAGCGGGGGGTACGAGCAGTACTTC	CASSFASGGYEQYF
TRBV29-1	.	TRBJ1-5	15	.	TGCAGCGGACTCCTTGGGGGAGGTAGCAATCAGCCCCAGCATTTT	CSGLLGGGSNQPQHF
TRBV29-1	.	TRBJ1-5	13	.	TGCAGCGTTGAGATGGCTAGCAATCAGCCCCAGCATTTT	CSVEMASNQPQHF
TRBV6-5	TRBD1	TRBJ1-4	14	.	TGTGCCAGCAGACTCGACAGGGGAGATGAAAAACTGTTTTTT	CASRLDRGDEKLFF
TRBV4-3	.	TRBJ2-3	16	.	TGCGCCAGCAGCCAATCCCCAGGACCTAGCACAGATACGCAGTATTTT	CASSQSPGPSTDTQYF
TRBV5-1	.	TRBJ1-4	15	.	TGCGCCAGCAGCTTGGGAGGGTTAACTAATGAAAAACTGTTTTTT	CASSLGGLTNEKLFF
TRBV2	TRBD2	TRBJ2-3	14	.	TGTGCCAGCAACTCGGGGGGACCCACAGATACGCAGTATTTT	CASNSGGPTDTQYF
TRBV5-1	TRBD2	TRBJ2-5	17	.	TGCGCCAGCAGCTCTTGCACTAGCGGGGGGTTAGAAAAGACCCAGTACTTC	CASSSCTSGGLEKTQYF
TRBV19	.	TRBJ2-1	14	.	TGTGCCAGTAGTCTCTACGTGCCCGACAATGAGCAGTTCTTC	CASSLYVPDNEQFF
TRBV6-5	.	TRBJ1-2	13	.	TGTGCCAGCAGTTACTCGAACAGCTATGGCTACACCTTC	CASSYSNSYGYTF
TRBV27	TRBD2	TRBJ2-1	16	.	TGTGCCAGCAGTCACCCCTCTAGCGGGGGGATCAATGAGCAGTTCTTC	CASSHPSSGGINEQFF
TRBV4-1	.	TRBJ1-1	13	.	TGCGCCAGCAGCCAATCACGGGGTGATGAAGCTTTCTTT	CASSQSRGDEAFF
TRBV6-5	.	TRBJ2-5	13	.	TGTGCCAGCAGTTATCGCAACCAAGAGACCCAGTACTTC	CASSYRNQETQYF
TRBV11-2	.	TRBJ1-5	17	.	TGTGCCAGCAGCTTTGACGGGCTGAGTGGGAGCAATCAGCCCCAGCATTTT	CASSFDGLSGSNQPQHF
TRBV5-6	.	TRBJ1-1	14	.	TGTGCCAGCAGCTCTCCTTTTCGTAGCACTGAAGCTTTCTTT	CASSSPFRSTEAFF
TRBV14	.	TRBJ2-7	14	.	TGTGCCAGCAGCCCCAGGACAGCCTCCTACGAGCAGTACTTC	CASSPRTASYEQYF
TRBV27	.	TRBJ2-7	14	.	TGTGCCAGCAGTTACATGACAGGACACTACGAGCAGTACTTC	CASSYMTGHYEQYF
TRBV6-1	TRBD1	TRBJ1-5	15	.	TGTGCCAGCGGGGCCTCCGGGACAGGTCATCAGCCCCAGCATTTT	CASGASGTGHQPQHF
TRBV29-1	.	TRBJ2-7	12	.	TGCAGCGTTGAACAGGGATTATACGAGCAGTACTTC	CSVEQGLYEQYF
TRBV11-3	TRBD2	TRBJ2-3	16	few	TGTGCCAGCAGCCCACATCGTAGCGGGGACACAGATACGCAGTATTTT	CASSPHRSGDTDTQYF
TRBV27	TRBD2	TRBJ2-1	15	.	TGTGCCAGCAGTCATCTTAGCGGGCCCTACAATGAGCAGTTCTTC	CASSHLSGPYNEQFF
TRBV27	.	TRBJ2-3	13	.	TGTGCCAGCGCAAGAGGGGACACAGATACGCAGTATTTT	CASARGDTDTQYF
TRBV27	.	TRBJ2-1	15	.	TGTGCCAGCATTGCCACCGGGACCCTATTCAGTGAGCAGTTCTTC	CASIATGTLFSEQFF
TRBV27	.	TRBJ2-7	18	.	TGTGCCAGCAGTTTATCGGGACCCACTACAGGGACCCTCTACGAGCAGTACTTC	CASSLSGPTTGTLYEQYF
TRBV7-2	.	TRBJ2-7	11	.	TGTGCCAGCAGCTATGGGGGCGAGCAGTACTTC	CASSYGGEQYF
TRBV28	.	TRBJ2-7	15	.	TGTGCCAGCAGTTTTGTACAGGCAGGGCGGAACGAGCAGTACTTC	CASSFVQAGRNEQYF
TRBV5-1	.	TRBJ2-7	16	.	TGCGCCAGCAGCCCCGGGACAATTCCAGGGTCCTACGAGCAGTACTTC	CASSPGTIPGSYEQYF
TRBV5-1	.	TRBJ2-4	14	.	TGCGCCAGCAGCCTCCTAGGAGCCAAAAACATTCAGTACTTC	CASSLLGAKNIQYF
TRBV2	.	TRBJ2-3	13	.	TGTGCCAGCATCACTAGCAGGGCAGATACGCAGTATTTT	CASITSRADTQYF
TRBV11-2	.	TRBJ1-2	14	.	TGTGCCAGCAGCCCCCGAGACCCAGCGGGTGGCTACACCTTC	CASSPRDPAGGYTF
TRBV2	TRBD2	TRBJ2-3	15	once	TGTGCCAGCAGTCGGACTAGCGGGGAGAGGGATACGCAGTATTTT	CASSRTSGERDTQYF
TRBV7-2	TRBD1	TRBJ2-2	19	.	TGTGCCAGCAGCATCTTGTGGGACAGGGGGACAGGAGACACCGGGGAGCTGTTTTTT	CASSILWDRGTGDTGELFF
TRBV2	.	TRBJ2-1	15	.	TGTGCCAGCAGTGCCTTGGGCGGGGTTTGGGATGAGCAGTTCTTC	CASSALGGVWDEQFF
TRBV18	TRBD1	TRBJ2-7	14	.	TGTGCCAGCTCGCCTCGGGACAGGGCGGGGGAGCAGTACTTC	CASSPRDRAGEQYF
TRBV19	.	TRBJ2-1	14	.	TGTGCCAGTAGTACCGGGGCCTTAGGCAATGAGCAGTTCTTC	CASSTGALGNEQFF
TRBV27	.	TRBJ1-5	17	.	TGTGCCAGCAGTCCCAGTTTCTCGGCCTATAGCAATCAGCCCCAGCATTTT	CASSPSFSAYSNQPQHF
TRBV15	.	TRBJ2-7	14	.	TGTGCCACCAGCGGTAGGTACGGCTCCTACGAGCAGTACTTC	CATSGRYGSYEQYF
TRBV19	TRBD2	TRBJ2-1	12	.	TGTGCCAGTATGGGATGGGGGGGTGAGCAGTTCTTC	CASMGWGGEQFF
TRBV28	.	TRBJ2-4	14	.	TGTGCCAGCAGCGTACAGGGACCTCAAAAACCGCTGTACTTC	CASSVQGPQKPLYF
TRBV27	.	TRBJ1-5	13	.	TGTGCCAGCAGAACAGGGTTGAATCAGCCCCAGCATTTT	CASRTGLNQPQHF
TRBV10-3	.	TRBJ1-2	14	.	TGTGCCATCATGGGCAGCAGTTCTAACTATGGCTACACCTTC	CAIMGSSSNYGYTF